This TCR beta chain was observed in a study of T-cell memory formation after mild COVID-19. As for the study in general: Clusters of TCRs were largely donor specific.

Study-wide findings and caveats: Contracting CD4+ clones lay largely in CM and EM, with CD8+ ones residing in EMRA. Pre-infection memory showed some responding clones, and this suggested that cross-reactive memory joined.

The CDR3 runs 13 residues. V was shortened by 1 base and J by 6 bases, with 9 bases between the two germline ends. Germline CDR1 and CDR2: SGHTA and FQGTGA. A 5'RACE reaction primed in the constant segment made cDNA libraries of TCR alpha and TCR beta, and these carried sample barcodes and UMIs. Via MiXCR, TCRdb re-called the 5' RACE reads, giving one row per CDR3 protein. This table has some 150,000 distinct CDR3 sequences, more than 13% appearing once. On this clonotype: Antigen unknown.

The receptor comes from an adult woman who had mild COVID-19 (a few samples of this study predate the infection). Cell type and time point are not known. Sequenced input: PBMCs or a T cell subset sorted from them (not recorded which). This chain joins TRBV7-3 and TRBJ1-1; D is unresolved. The CDR3 DNA is TGTGCCAGCAGCTTAATGGGGTTCTCTGAAGCTTTCTTT. The encoded protein is CASSLMGFSEAFF.